Listed below are T cell receptor beta chains from one sample, sequenced in a study of T-cell memory formation after mild COVID-19. MiXCR, applied by TCRdb to the 5' RACE reads, yields one record per CDR3 protein. Among about 340,000 distinct CDR3 sequences listed, 20% to 25% were seen once. The source material was PBMCs or a T cell subset sorted from them (not recorded which). These receptors were taken from a man younger than 30 who had mild COVID-19 (a few samples of this study predate the infection). Cell type and time point are not known. CDR3s include the opening cysteine and the closing phenylalanine or tryptophan. A D gene is named only where the DNA matches it firmly.

d_gene,v_gene,CDR3aa
TRBD1,TRBV6-5,CASSPTGTGARGYTF
TRBD2,TRBV6-6,CASSPRLAGGETQYF
.,TRBV12-3/TRBV12-4,CASSSHGHGYTF
.,TRBV4-1,CASRDRDVSNQPQHF
TRBD1,TRBV5-1,CASSFLGQGNTEAFF
TRBD1,TRBV7-3,CASSLTRDRGLYSNQPQHF
TRBD2,TRBV7-6,CASSLSPAGGPETQYF
TRBD1,TRBV6-5,CASSYIGQGYGYTF
.,TRBV2,CASNENEQFF
TRBD2,TRBV2,CASSARGGETQYF
.,TRBV6-5,CASRSEEWPRDTQYF
.,TRBV4-1,CASSQAPVTDTQYF
.,TRBV5-4,CASSSPDGAKNIQYF
.,TRBV12-3/TRBV12-4,CASSFSRNYGYTF
TRBD2,TRBV7-2,CASSPTSGERNEQFF
.,TRBV5-1,CASSLGAQLGVNEQFF
TRBD1,TRBV9,CASSGSGQANQPQHF
TRBD1,TRBV7-2,CASSADRAGTGELFF
.,TRBV3-1,CASSPFAQNTEAFF
.,TRBV5-1,CASSGPGEENTIYF
.,TRBV20-1,CSAPAGDTQYF
.,TRBV4-1,CASSHPGGTEAFF
.,TRBV5-6,CASSLGPPAGDDGETQYF
TRBD1,TRBV4-1,CASRRFGTGGYGANVLTF
TRBD1,TRBV12-3/TRBV12-4,CASTRPGQIYNEQFF
TRBD2,TRBV4-3,CASSSGLAYEQYF
TRBD1,TRBV28,CASGTVLAGELFF
TRBD2,TRBV7-9,CASSSRLAGIYEQYF
TRBD1,TRBV12-3/TRBV12-4,CASSFETGINEQFF
TRBD1,TRBV6-5,CASSYSYPSGGGTDTQYF
.,TRBV2,CASRVLGFNNEQFF
.,TRBV11-2,CASSFRADTEAFF
.,TRBV2,CASREAGTGELFF
.,TRBV29-1,CSAQGDLNTEAFF
.,TRBV12-3/TRBV12-4,CASSLAGRTEAFF
.,TRBV6-5,CASSVRRSTDTQYF
.,TRBV7-2,CASSPLGGENEKLFF
TRBD2,TRBV7-2,CASTKAGGPADTQYF
TRBD2,TRBV5-1,CASSAPLSGGETQYF
.,TRBV5-8,CASRSGWHTEAFF
.,TRBV4-1,CASSPSIGGGNQPQHF
TRBD1,TRBV12-3/TRBV12-4,CASSPTGASPLHF
TRBD2,TRBV5-1,CASSRLAEPIQETQYF
.,TRBV7-2,CASSLMGGERETQYF